The 19 T cell receptor beta chains below were found in one sample sequenced in a study of preoperative IRX-2 immunotherapy in early breast cancer. The treatment denotes: preoperative locoregional IRX-2 cytokine immunotherapy. Data came from immunoSEQ multiplex PCR; TCRdb stores just in-frame clones and leaves some out. The sample includes 40,000 to 50,000 clones, 70% to 80% of them seen just once. The starting material was tumor tissue, obtained after IRX-2 immunotherapy. Receptor source: a human donor with breast cancer.

V is TRBV6-7 and J is TRBJ2-1, with 16 bases that match TRBD2. Being an ORF, TRBV6-7 has a function that is uncertain. The trim removed 5 bases at V and 7 bases at J, leaving 14 bases unmatched. The CDR3 length is 19 residues. The CDR3 DNA reads TGTGCCAGCAGTGAATGGGGACTAGCGGGGGGGCCCCTGGGGAATGAGCAGTTCTTC. It translates to CASSEWGLAGGPLGNEQFF.

The chain uses TRBV11-3 and TRBJ1-5; D not resolved. Looked up from germline, CDR1 is SGHNT and CDR2 is YENEEA. The CDR3 is made up of 15 amino acids. The V gene lost 1 base and the J gene lost 5 bases, with 12 bases spanning the gap. For the CDR3, the DNA is TGTGCCAGCAGCTTAGGGGCAGGAAAGGATCAGCCCCAGCATTTT. This translates into CASSLGAGKDQPQHF.

The chain has TRBV29-1 and TRBJ1-4; D is ambiguous. Germline loops: CDR1 SQVTM, CDR2 ANQGSEA. V was cut by 4 bases and J by 6 bases, with 12 bases left in between. The CDR3 consists of 13 residues. The CDR3 spells CSVVTSEDEKLFF. The CDR3 bases are TGCAGCGTTGTTACCTCGGAGGATGAAAAACTGTTTTTT. Full variable domain (remainder filled in from reference TRBV29-1 and TRBJ1-4): SAVISQKPSRDICQRGTSLTIQCQVDSQVTMMFWYRQQPGQSLTLIATANQGSEATYESGFVIDKFPISRPNLTFSTLTVSNMSPEDSSIYLCSVVTSEDEKLFFGSGTQLSVL.

This chain links TRBV6-8 with TRBJ1-2, with D perhaps matching TRBD1 (5 bases). This CDR3 has 15 amino acids. Germline V gene lookup returns CDR1 MNHGY and CDR2 SAAAGT. V was pared by 10 bases and J by 3 bases, with 21 bases between. The chain's CDR3 is CAIQPGLPSDYGYTF. For the CDR3, the DNA is TGTGCCATACAACCGGGACTACCATCTGACTATGGCTACACCTTC.

The rearrangement joins TRBV28 to TRBJ2-3; a weak D match, TRBD2 (6 bases). Germline assignment: CDR1 MDHEN and CDR2 SYDVKM. Trimming shortened V by 9 bases and J by 1 base, and 14 bases separated the two germline ends. The CDR3 has 14 amino acids. The DNA of the CDR3 is TGTGCCAGTAATCGGGACTCTGGCACAGATACGCAGTATTTT. As protein: CASNRDSGTDTQYF.

The genes are TRBV6-4 and TRBJ2-7, with D unclear. This CDR3 region has 12 residues. The V end lost 6 bases, the J end lost 3 bases, and 9 bases lay between the germline ends. Looked up from germline, CDR1 is MRHNA and CDR2 is SNTAGT. Here the CDR3 DNA reads TGTGCCAGCAGAGCGCCCCTCTACGAGCAGTACTTC. This sequence encodes CASRAPLYEQYF.

The chain uses TRBV11-3 and TRBJ1-1; a weak D match, TRBD1 (6 bases). V was clipped by 6 bases and J by 5 bases, with 16 bases between them. This CDR3 region has 14 residues. The V gene's germline CDR1 is SGHNT and CDR2 YENEEA. The CDR3 reads CASSLTGSWTEAFF. The CDR3 region has the DNA TGTGCCAGCAGTCTTACAGGGAGTTGGACTGAAGCTTTCTTT.

This chain joins TRBV15 and TRBJ2-4, with 12 bases aligning to TRBD1. The CDR3 spans 20 residues. The trim removed 0 bases at V and 1 base at J, leaving 10 bases unmatched. The germline CDR1 and CDR2 sequences are LNHNV and YYDKDF (reference sequence). The CDR3 sequence is CATSREVGGQGAWAKNIQYF. CDR3 in DNA: TGTGCCACCAGCAGAGAGGTTGGGGGACAGGGGGCATGGGCCAAAAACATTCAGTACTTC.

Only one count was recorded for this clone. This rearrangement joins TRBV18 to TRBJ2-1, with D possibly TRBD2 on 6 matching bases. The CDR3 totals 13 residues. Germline V gene lookup returns CDR1 KGHSH and CDR2 LQKENI. V lost 6 bases to trimming and J lost 3 bases, with 9 bases between them. CDR3 in amino acids: CASSTSNYNEQFF. CDR3 DNA: TGTGCCAGCTCGACTAGTAACTACAATGAGCAGTTCTTC.

Comments on this clone: Relative to the germline gene, one junction end is altered; a read error may explain this. V usage is TRBV6-8 and J usage is TRBJ2-5; unclear D gene. There are 12 residues in the CDR3. The germline CDR1 and CDR2 sequences are MNHGY and SAAAGT. In DNA, the CDR3 is TGTGCCATCAGTCGAGACCAAGAGACCCAGTACTTC. Protein: CAISRDQETQYF.

This clone was recorded a few times. J is TRBJ2-3 and V is TRBV11-3; TRBD2 matches at 7 bases. With 5 bases clipped from V and 4 bases from J, the junction kept 6 bases outside the gene matches. The CDR3 contains 14 residues. Germline lookup yields CDR1 SGHNT and CDR2 YENEEA. Here the CDR3 DNA reads TGTGCCAGCAGCCTTACACGGGGGGCAGATACGCAGTATTTT. Translation gives CASSLTRGADTQYF. The entire variable domain, with the rest obtained from reference TRBV11-3 and TRBJ2-3, is as follows: EAGVVQSPRYKIIEKKQPVAFWCNPISGHNTLYWYLQNLGQGPELLIRYENEEAVDDSQLPKDRFSAERLKGVDSTLKIQPAELGDSAVYLCASSLTRGADTQYFGPGTRLTVL.

The chain links TRBV19 to TRBJ1-2; tentative D call: TRBD1 (5 bases). From germline, CDR1 is LNHDA and CDR2 SQIVND (reference sequence). Deletions cut 3 bases from V and 8 bases from J, with 19 bases between. The CDR3 totals 15 residues. The CDR3 protein is CASSISVREFGGYTF. As DNA, the CDR3 is TGTGCCAGTAGTATTTCGGTCAGGGAGTTTGGCGGCTACACCTTC.

J is TRBJ1-2 and V is TRBV19; D is uncertain. Per the germline V gene, CDR1 is LNHDA and CDR2 is SQIVND (reference sequence). This CDR3 spans 13 amino acids. Trimming removed 4 bases from V and 0 bases from J, with 6 bases in between. CDR3 region: CASSTSPNYGYTF. CDR3 in DNA: TGTGCCAGTAGTACTTCCCCTAACTATGGCTACACCTTC.

The chain uses TRBV19 and TRBJ2-5; perhaps TRBD1 as D (5 bases). The V gene lost 7 bases and the J gene lost 5 bases, with 17 bases spanning the gap. The CDR3 consists of 14 residues. Germline V CDR1 and CDR2: LNHDA, SQIVND (reference sequence). CDR3 nucleotides: TGTGCCAGTAATCTCAGGGCTACGGATGAGACCCAGTACTTC. Encoded protein: CASNLRATDETQYF. The full variable domain, rest sourced from reference TRBV19 and TRBJ2-5, is DGGITQSPKYLFRKEGQNVTLSCEQNLNHDAMYWYRQDPGQGLRLIYYSQIVNDFQKGDIAEGYSVSREKKESFPLTVTSAQKNPTAFYLCASNLRATDETQYFGPGTRLLVL.

The genes are TRBV5-1 and TRBJ2-3, with D possibly matching TRBD1 (6 bases). The CDR3 contains 16 residues. Germline lookup yields CDR1 SGHRS and CDR2 YFSETQ. V lost 0 bases and J 2 bases, leaving 13 bases between the germline ends. This CDR3 is CASSLALQGNTDTQYF. The CDR3 DNA is TGCGCCAGCAGCTTGGCTCTACAGGGAAACACAGATACGCAGTATTTT.

This clone has only one observation. The chain recombines TRBV11-3 with TRBJ2-1; TRBD2 matches 8 bases. Germline V lookup: CDR1 SGHNT, CDR2 YENEEA. The CDR3 is made up of 15 amino acids. Trimming at V came to 1 base and at J to 10 bases, leaving 9 bases not matched to a gene. CDR3: CASSLGAGGRGEQFF. The CDR3 DNA is TGTGCCAGCAGCTTAGGCGCGGGGGGCAGAGGGGAGCAGTTCTTC.

V and J are TRBV5-1 and TRBJ2-2; D uncertain. CDR1 is SGHRS and CDR2 is YFSETQ in the germline V gene. The CDR3 runs to 16 residues. Trimming stripped 0 bases from V and 2 bases from J, with 11 bases between. Here the CDR3 DNA reads TGCGCCAGCAGCTTGGATGGACGGACCAACACCGGGGAGCTGTTTTTT. Amino acids: CASSLDGRTNTGELFF. The entire variable domain, with the rest obtained from reference TRBV5-1 and TRBJ2-2, is as follows: KAGVTQTPRYLIKTRGQQVTLSCSPISGHRSVSWYQQTPGQGLQFLFEYFSETQRNKGNFPGRFSGRQFSNSRSEMNVSTLELGDSALYLCASSLDGRTNTGELFFGEGSRLTVL.

This chain connects TRBV6-8 to TRBJ1-5; D is undetermined. V lost 9 bases and J lost 0, with 12 bases in between. This CDR3 is 14 amino acids long. Germline V gives CDR1 MNHGY, CDR2 SAAAGT. CDR3 bases: TGTGCCAGTGGGGTGGGAAATAGCAATCAGCCCCAGCATTTT. The encoded protein is CASGVGNSNQPQHF.

In DNA form, the CDR3 reads TGTGCCAGTAGTACCCCCTCACTAGCGGGAGTGGGCGAGCAGTACTTC. It codes for CASSTPSLAGVGEQYF. The chain employs TRBV19 and TRBJ2-7, with 11 bases identical to TRBD2. Germline CDR1 and CDR2: LNHDA and SQIVND (reference sequence). The CDR3 consists of 16 residues. V lost 4 bases and J lost 6; bases outside the gene matches: 11.